One sample yielded the 8 T cell receptor beta chains listed below, sequenced in a study of shared clonotypes between healthy human individuals. Assay used: immunoSEQ multiplex PCR; TCRdb lists only in-frame clones, some missing. The data show 850,000 to 1,200,000 clones, approximately 72% seen once. The sequencing sample was made of memory CD4+ T cells sorted from blood. Subset noted: CD45RA-negative fraction. The receptors were gathered from a man aged 18 to 30 in good health.

The chain couples TRBV7-3 to TRBJ2-7; 7 bases are shared with TRBD2. From germline, CDR1 is SGHTA and CDR2 FQGTGA. Trimming removed 5 bases from V and 5 bases from J; junction bases left unmatched: 9. The CDR3 is 14 amino acids. This CDR3 reads CASSPMGGVNEQYF. DNA for the CDR3: TGTGCCAGCAGCCCCATGGGGGGGGTCAACGAGCAGTACTTC.

V and J are TRBV30 and TRBJ1-2; D is undetermined. The length of the CDR3 is 15 residues. The V and J ends lost 2 bases and 1 base respectively, with 14 bases between them. Per the germline V gene, CDR1 is GTSNPN and CDR2 is SVGIG (reference sequence). The CDR3 coding sequence is TGTGCCTGGAGTAGTAACACCCGCTTTAACTATGGCTACACCTTC. The encoded protein is CAWSSNTRFNYGYTF.

This clone was seen a handful of times. The chain employs TRBV19 and TRBJ1-4, with D tentatively TRBD1 (5 bases). Trimming pared 6 bases from V and 1 base from J, leaving 12 bases between. CDR3 length: 15 amino acids. Germline V gene lookup returns CDR1 LNHDA and CDR2 SQIVND (reference sequence). Here the CDR3 reads CASSPGGLTNEKLFF. CDR3 coding DNA: TGTGCCAGTAGCCCCGGGGGTCTAACTAATGAAAAACTGTTTTTT.

J is TRBJ2-1 and V is TRBV2; 7 positions match TRBD2. Germline V gene lookup returns CDR1 SNHLY and CDR2 FYNNEI. The CDR3 is 9 amino acids. J was trimmed by 12 bases and V by 8 bases; bases with no gene match: 1. CDR3 in amino acids: CASGLVQFF. The CDR3 bases are TGTGCCAGCGGACTAGTGCAGTTCTTC.

This clone was found a few times. CDR3 DNA sequence: TGTGCCAGCTCACCCAAGGGGACTAACACTGAAGCTTTCTTT. Residues: CASSPKGTNTEAFF. The V and J genes are TRBV18 and TRBJ1-1; TRBD1 is a possible D gene (5 bases). Trimming pared 3 bases from V and 2 bases from J, leaving 10 bases between. CDR1 and CDR2 from the germline V gene are KGHSH and LQKENI. The CDR3 sequence is 14 residues long.

V and J are TRBV7-9 and TRBJ1-2; 7 nucleotides agree with TRBD1. The CDR3 extends over 14 amino acids. Germline V gene data show CDR1 as SEHNR and CDR2 as FQNEAQ (reference sequence). V lost 2 bases and J lost 6; bases outside the gene matches: 6. The CDR3 sequence: CASSLSTDRDGYTF. In nucleotides, the CDR3 is TGTGCCAGCAGCTTATCAACAGACAGGGATGGCTACACCTTC.

The rearrangement uses TRBV19 and TRBJ2-2, with 11 bases lining up with TRBD2. This CDR3 contains 18 residues. Germline assignment: CDR1 LNHDA and CDR2 SQIVND (reference sequence). Trimming took 3 bases from V and 0 from J; bases not matched to a gene: 6. In nucleotides, the CDR3 is TGTGCCAGTAGTATTAGCGGGAGGGCCTTATCGAACACCGGGGAGCTGTTTTTT. As protein: CASSISGRALSNTGELFF.

V gene TRBV13 combines with J gene TRBJ2-5; D remains ambiguous. With 3 bases removed from V and 3 bases from J, the gap between germline ends came to 8 bases. Germline CDR1 PRHDT, CDR2 FYEKMQ (reference sequence). CDR3 size: 13 residues. The CDR3 spells CASSLPRKETQYF. CDR3 sequence (DNA): TGTGCCAGCAGCTTGCCTAGGAAAGAGACCCAGTACTTC. The variable domain in full, with the rest retrieved from reference TRBV13 and TRBJ2-5, is AAGVIQSPRHLIKEKRETATLKCYPIPRHDTVYWYQQGPGQDPQFLISFYEKMQSDKGSIPDRFSAQQFSDYHSELNMSSLELGDSALYFCASSLPRKETQYFGPGTRLLVL.